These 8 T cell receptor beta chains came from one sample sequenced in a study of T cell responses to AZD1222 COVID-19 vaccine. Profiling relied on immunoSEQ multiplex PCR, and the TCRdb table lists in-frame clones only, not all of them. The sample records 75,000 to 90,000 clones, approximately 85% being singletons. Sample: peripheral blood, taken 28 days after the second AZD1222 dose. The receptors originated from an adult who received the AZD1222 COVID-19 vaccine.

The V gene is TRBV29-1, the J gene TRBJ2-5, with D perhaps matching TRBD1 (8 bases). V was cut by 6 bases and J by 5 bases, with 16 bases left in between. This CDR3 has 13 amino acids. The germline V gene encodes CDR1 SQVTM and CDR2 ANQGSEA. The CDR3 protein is CSVTDRGGETQYF. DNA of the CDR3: TGCAGCGTCACTGACAGGGGAGGGGAGACCCAGTACTTC. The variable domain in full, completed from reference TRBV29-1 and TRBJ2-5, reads SAVISQKPSRDICQRGTSLTIQCQVDSQVTMMFWYRQQPGQSLTLIATANQGSEATYESGFVIDKFPISRPNLTFSTLTVSNMSPEDSSIYLCSVTDRGGETQYFGPGTRLLVL.

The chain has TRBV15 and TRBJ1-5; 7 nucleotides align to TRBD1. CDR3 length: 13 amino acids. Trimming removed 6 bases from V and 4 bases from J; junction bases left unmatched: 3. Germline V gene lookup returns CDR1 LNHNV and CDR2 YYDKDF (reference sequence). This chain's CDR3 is CATRGTANQPQHF. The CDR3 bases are TGTGCCACCAGAGGGACAGCTAATCAGCCCCAGCATTTT.

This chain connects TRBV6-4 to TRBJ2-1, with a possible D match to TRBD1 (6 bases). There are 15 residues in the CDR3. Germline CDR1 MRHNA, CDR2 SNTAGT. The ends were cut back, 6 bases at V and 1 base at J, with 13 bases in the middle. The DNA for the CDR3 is TGTGCCAGCAGCGAACAGGGTTCTTCCTACAATGAGCAGTTCTTC. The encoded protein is CASSEQGSSYNEQFF.

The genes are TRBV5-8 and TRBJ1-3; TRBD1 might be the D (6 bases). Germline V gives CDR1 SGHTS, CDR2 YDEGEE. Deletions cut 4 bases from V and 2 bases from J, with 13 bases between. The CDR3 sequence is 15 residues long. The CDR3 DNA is TGTGCCAGCAGCCCGGAACAGGGAACTGGAAACACCATATATTTT. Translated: CASSPEQGTGNTIYF.

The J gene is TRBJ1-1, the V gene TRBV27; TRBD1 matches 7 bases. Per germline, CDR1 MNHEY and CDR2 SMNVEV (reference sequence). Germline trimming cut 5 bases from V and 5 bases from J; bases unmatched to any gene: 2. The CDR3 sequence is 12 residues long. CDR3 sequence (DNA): TGTGCCAGCAGTGACAGGGTTACTGAAGCTTTCTTT. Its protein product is CASSDRVTEAFF.

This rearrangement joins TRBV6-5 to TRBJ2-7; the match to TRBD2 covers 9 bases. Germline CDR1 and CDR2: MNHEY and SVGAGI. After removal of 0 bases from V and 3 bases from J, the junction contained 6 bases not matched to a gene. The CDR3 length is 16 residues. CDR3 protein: CASSYSGISGSYEQYF. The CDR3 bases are TGTGCCAGCAGTTACTCGGGGATTAGCGGGAGCTACGAGCAGTACTTC.

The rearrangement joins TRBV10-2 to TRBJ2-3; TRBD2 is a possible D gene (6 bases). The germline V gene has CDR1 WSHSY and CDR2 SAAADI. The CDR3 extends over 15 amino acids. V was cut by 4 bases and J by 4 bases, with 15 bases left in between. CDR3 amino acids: CASSGAGSGADTQYF. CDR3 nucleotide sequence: TGCGCCAGCAGTGGGGCAGGGTCGGGGGCAGATACGCAGTATTTT.

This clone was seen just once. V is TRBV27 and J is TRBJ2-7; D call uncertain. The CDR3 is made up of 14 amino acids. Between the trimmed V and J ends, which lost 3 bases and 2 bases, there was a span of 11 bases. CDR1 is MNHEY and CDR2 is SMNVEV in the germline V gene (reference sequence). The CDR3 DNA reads TGTGCCAGCAGTTTCGGGCCCCCGACCTACGAGCAGTACTTC. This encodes CASSFGPPTYEQYF.